Shown below are 21 T cell receptor beta chains from a single sample sequenced in a study of shared clonotypes between healthy human individuals (dated by TCRdb to 2018 to 2021). Libraries were made using the immunoSEQ multiplex PCR assay. TCRdb mirrors the immuneACCESS table, restricted to in-frame sequences. Some clones are absent from its copies; in checked studies, under half trace to an unresolved V gene, and the reason for the others is unknown. The sample data list around 2.5 million clones, and more than 85% of these were observed just once. The top ten clonotypes cover 0.36% of the sample. The sample comprised naive CD4+ T cells from PBMCs. Explained via the paper, the cell subset or site label denotes: CD45RA+ positively selected. All receptors come from a man aged 18 to 29 in good health. Some clones in this sample may be carry-over from other donors' samples.

The genes are TRBV5-1 and TRBJ2-5; either TRBD1 or TRBD2 may fit D (7 bases each). CDR3 length: 15 residues. Trimming left V 4 bases short and J 5 bases short, with 18 bases between. Germline V gives CDR1 SGHRS, CDR2 YFSETQ. The CDR3 reads CASSPGQGGMETQYF. In nucleotides, the CDR3 is TGCGCCAGCAGCCCTGGCCAGGGGGGGATGGAGACCCAGTACTTC.

V gene TRBV28 combines with J gene TRBJ1-1; D gene ambiguous. Germline V gene lookup returns CDR1 MDHEN and CDR2 SYDVKM. The CDR3 contains 12 residues. Deletions cut 8 bases from V and 7 bases from J, with 14 bases between. The CDR3 loop reads CASGLAGIEAFF. CDR3 bases: TGTGCCAGCGGCCTAGCAGGAATTGAAGCTTTCTTT.

The chain is built from TRBV28 and TRBJ2-1; 10 bases fit TRBD2. Germline V gives CDR1 MDHEN, CDR2 SYDVKM. The CDR3 consists of 16 residues. V was clipped by 2 bases and J by 1 base; unmatched bases: 2. As DNA, the CDR3 is TGTGCCAGCAGTTTAATAGCGGGAGGATCCTACAATGAGCAGTTCTTC. This encodes CASSLIAGGSYNEQFF.

This clone appeared once. The rearrangement uses TRBV6-5 and TRBJ2-7; TRBD1 might be the D (5 bases). Germline CDR1 MNHEY, CDR2 SVGAGI. The CDR3 totals 14 residues. V lost 5 bases and J 2 bases, leaving 13 bases between the germline ends. CDR3 DNA: TGTGCCAGCAGTCAGGGTGGTGGACCCTACGAGCAGTACTTC. It is translated as CASSQGGGPYEQYF.

This clone was seen a handful of times. The rearrangement links TRBV30 to TRBJ1-1; D is unresolved. V was cut by 2 bases and J by 0 bases, with 7 bases left in between. Germline assignment: CDR1 GTSNPN and CDR2 SVGIG (reference sequence). The CDR3 spans 13 residues. The CDR3 sequence is CAWSFTMNTEAFF. DNA for the CDR3: TGTGCCTGGAGTTTTACCATGAACACTGAAGCTTTCTTT.

V is TRBV5-1 and J is TRBJ2-5; D unclear. The V end lost 0 bases, the J end lost 2 bases, and 8 bases lay between the germline ends. This CDR3 contains 14 residues. Germline V gene lookup returns CDR1 SGHRS and CDR2 YFSETQ. The CDR3 nucleotides are TGCGCCAGCAGCTTGGCCATCCAGCAAGAGACCCAGTACTTC. Protein product: CASSLAIQQETQYF.

About this clone itself: This CDR3 is also generated by other DNA sequences in the sample. The gene calls are TRBV11-2 and TRBJ2-3; 10 nucleotides align to TRBD1. Germline CDR1 and CDR2: SGHAT and FQNNGV. With V trimmed by 3 bases and J by 1 base, 1 base remained unmatched. The CDR3 loop spans 15 amino acids. The CDR3: CASSLGTGGTDTQYF. The CDR3 DNA is TGTGCCAGCAGCTTGGGGACAGGGGGCACAGATACGCAGTATTTT.

Comments on this clone: The sample holds other DNA sequences that translate to the same CDR3. In nucleotides, the CDR3 is TGTGCCATTAGTAGCTCCTACGAGCAGTACTTC. Translated, it gives CAISSSYEQYF. The chain carries TRBV10-3 and TRBJ2-7; the D is unclear. Germline lookup yields CDR1 ENHRY and CDR2 SYGVKD. Trimming pared 9 bases from V and 0 bases from J, leaving 6 bases between. There are 11 residues in the CDR3.

This clone was detected only once. This chain uses TRBV28 with TRBJ1-6; D is uncertain. This CDR3 region has 13 residues. V was pared by 8 bases and J by 5 bases, with 10 bases between. The V gene's germline CDR1 is MDHEN and CDR2 SYDVKM. The CDR3 loop is CASSGPNNSPLHF. CDR3 nucleotide sequence: TGTGCCAGCTCGGGCCCTAATAATTCACCCCTCCACTTT.

The chain carries TRBV5-1 and TRBJ1-3; 7 bases match TRBD1. V was pared by 5 bases and J by 2 bases, with 10 bases of the junction left unmatched. This CDR3 has 16 residues. Germline CDR1 is SGHRS and CDR2 is YFSETQ. CDR3 in DNA: TGCGCCAGCAGTATTTCAGGGACAGAAGCTGGAAACACCATATATTTT. As protein: CASSISGTEAGNTIYF.

Concerning this clone: This sample also contains other DNA sequences that code for the same CDR3. This chain uses TRBV11-3 with TRBJ2-1; D gene uncertain. From germline, CDR1 is SGHNT and CDR2 YENEEA. This CDR3 is built from 13 residues. The germline V and J ends were trimmed by 5 bases and 4 bases, with 9 bases remaining between them. This CDR3 reads CASSLNSYNEQFF. The CDR3 DNA reads TGTGCCAGCAGCCTGAACTCTTACAATGAGCAGTTCTTC.

The chain links TRBV2 to TRBJ1-1, with unresolved D. The germline V gene encodes CDR1 SNHLY and CDR2 FYNNEI. V dropped 6 bases and J dropped 5 bases, with 16 bases sitting between them. CDR3 size: 14 residues. The CDR3 reads CASRIVGVGTEAFF. The CDR3 DNA sequence: TGTGCCAGCAGGATTGTCGGGGTTGGAACTGAAGCTTTCTTT.

The chain couples TRBV19 to TRBJ1-6; D call uncertain. Germline V lookup: CDR1 LNHDA, CDR2 SQIVND (reference sequence). V lost 7 bases and J 10 bases, leaving 11 bases between the germline ends. This CDR3 has 12 residues. The CDR3 region has the DNA TGTGCCAGTAATCGGGGTACCTCACCCCTCCACTTT. Its protein product is CASNRGTSPLHF.

The rearrangement uses TRBV28 and TRBJ1-1; no firm D call. The length of the CDR3 is 14 residues. Trimming cost V 5 bases and J 1 base, with 11 bases left between them. From germline, CDR1 is MDHEN and CDR2 SYDVKM. CDR3 bases: TGTGCCAGCAGTCAGGCCGGAGGGAACACTGAAGCTTTCTTT. Translating it yields CASSQAGGNTEAFF.

J is TRBJ1-2 and V is TRBV6-6, with a tentative D call TRBD1 (6 bases). Germline lookup yields CDR1 MNHNY and CDR2 SVGAGI (reference sequence). The CDR3 is made up of 13 amino acids. V gave up 6 bases and J gave up 4 bases, with 12 bases separating them. The CDR3 DNA reads TGTGCCAGCAGCCCTACAGGGATCTATGGCTACACCTTC. Protein product: CASSPTGIYGYTF.

The J gene is TRBJ2-7, the V gene TRBV4-1; D may be TRBD1 (6 bases). Germline CDR1 MGHRA, CDR2 YSYEKL. The CDR3 is made up of 14 amino acids. Between the trimmed V and J ends, which lost 3 bases and 1 base, there was a span of 10 bases. Here the CDR3 reads CASSQADRSYEQYF. The CDR3 nucleotides are TGCGCCAGCAGCCAGGCGGACAGATCCTACGAGCAGTACTTC.

This sequence joins TRBV2 and TRBJ1-3; D call uncertain. The CDR3 consists of 14 residues. Deletions cut 7 bases from V and 2 bases from J, with 12 bases between. The V gene's germline CDR1 is SNHLY and CDR2 FYNNEI. In DNA form, the CDR3 reads TGTGCCAGCACCCTGGACGGCACTGGAAACACCATATATTTT. This sequence encodes CASTLDGTGNTIYF. Full variable domain (rest looked up from reference TRBV2 and TRBJ1-3): EPEVTQTPSHQVTQMGQEVILRCVPISNHLYFYWYRQILGQKVEFLVSFYNNEISEKSEIFDDQFSVERPDGSNFTLKIRSTKLEDSAMYFCASTLDGTGNTIYFGEGSWLTVV.

This clone was seen a single time. This sequence joins TRBV18 and TRBJ1-2; D is unclear. V gave up 3 bases and J gave up 4 bases, with 9 bases separating them. The CDR3 length is 13 residues. CDR1 and CDR2 (germline): KGHSH, LQKENI. CDR3 sequence (DNA): TGTGCCAGCTCACCGGGAGACGCCTATGGCTACACCTTC. This codes for CASSPGDAYGYTF. Complete variable domain (other parts from reference TRBV18 and TRBJ1-2): NAGVMQNPRHLVRRRGQEARLRCSPMKGHSHVYWYRQLPEEGLKFMVYLQKENIIDESGMPKERFSAEFPKEGPSILRIQQVVRGDSAAYFCASSPGDAYGYTFGSGTRLTVV.

V and J are TRBV11-2 and TRBJ2-5; no firm D call. The germline gives CDR1 SGHAT, CDR2 FQNNGV. The CDR3 has 14 residues. V lost 1 base to trimming and J lost 1 base, with 7 bases between them. This CDR3 is CASSLAGIQETQYF. The CDR3 DNA follows: TGTGCCAGCAGCTTAGCCGGTATCCAAGAGACCCAGTACTTC.

This clone came up once. This chain links TRBV7-3 with TRBJ2-5, with D possibly TRBD2 on 6 matching bases. V lost 5 bases, J lost 5 bases, and 12 bases lay in between. CDR1 is SGHTA and CDR2 is FQGTGA in the germline V gene. The CDR3 length is 13 residues. CDR3 sequence: CASSPGSMETQYF. The CDR3 DNA sequence: TGTGCCAGCAGCCCCGGGAGTATGGAGACCCAGTACTTC.

The DNA for the CDR3 is TGCAGCGCCGGCAGATACACCGGGGAGCTGTTTTTT. It yields the protein CSAGRYTGELFF. The chain employs TRBV29-1 and TRBJ2-2; D gene uncertain. Germline V CDR1 and CDR2: SQVTM, ANQGSEA. CDR3 length: 12 amino acids. V was clipped by 7 bases and J by 3 bases, with 9 bases between them.